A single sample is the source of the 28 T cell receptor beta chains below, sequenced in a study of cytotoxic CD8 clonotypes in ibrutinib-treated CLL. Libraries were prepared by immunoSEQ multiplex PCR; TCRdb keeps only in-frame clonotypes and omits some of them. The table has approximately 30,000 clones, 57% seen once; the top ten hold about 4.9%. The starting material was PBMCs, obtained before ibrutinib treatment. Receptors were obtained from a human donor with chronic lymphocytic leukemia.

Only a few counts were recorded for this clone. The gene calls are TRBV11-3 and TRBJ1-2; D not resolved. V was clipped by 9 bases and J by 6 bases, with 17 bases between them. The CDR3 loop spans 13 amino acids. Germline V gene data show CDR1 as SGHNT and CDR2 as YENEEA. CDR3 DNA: TGTGCCAGTTCCGACCCAGAAGTCGATGGCTACACCTTC. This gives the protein CASSDPEVDGYTF.

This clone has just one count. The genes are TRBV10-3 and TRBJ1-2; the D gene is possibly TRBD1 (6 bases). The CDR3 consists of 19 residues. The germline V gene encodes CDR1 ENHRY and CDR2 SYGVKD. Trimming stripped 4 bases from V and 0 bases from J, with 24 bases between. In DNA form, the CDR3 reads TGTGCCATCAGTGGGAAACAGGGACTCGTTGGACTAGCTAACTATGGCTACACCTTC. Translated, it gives CAISGKQGLVGLANYGYTF.

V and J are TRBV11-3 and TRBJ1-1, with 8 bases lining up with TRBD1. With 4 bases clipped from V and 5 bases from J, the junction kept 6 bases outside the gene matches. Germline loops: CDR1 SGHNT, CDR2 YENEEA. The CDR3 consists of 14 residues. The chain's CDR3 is CASSSWDRPTEAFF. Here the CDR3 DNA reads TGTGCCAGCAGCTCCTGGGACAGGCCTACTGAAGCTTTCTTT.

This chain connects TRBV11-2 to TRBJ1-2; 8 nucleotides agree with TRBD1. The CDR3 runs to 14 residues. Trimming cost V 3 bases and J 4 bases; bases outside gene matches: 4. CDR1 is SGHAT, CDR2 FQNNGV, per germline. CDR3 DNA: TGTGCCAGCAGCTTCGACAGGGGCTTCTATGGCTACACCTTC. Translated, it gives CASSFDRGFYGYTF.

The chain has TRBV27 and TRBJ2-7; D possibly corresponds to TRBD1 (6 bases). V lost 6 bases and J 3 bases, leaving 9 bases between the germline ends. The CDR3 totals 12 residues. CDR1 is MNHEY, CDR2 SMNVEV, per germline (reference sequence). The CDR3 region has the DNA TGTGCCAGCAGGAAAGGGGGCTACGAGCAGTACTTC. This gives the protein CASRKGGYEQYF.

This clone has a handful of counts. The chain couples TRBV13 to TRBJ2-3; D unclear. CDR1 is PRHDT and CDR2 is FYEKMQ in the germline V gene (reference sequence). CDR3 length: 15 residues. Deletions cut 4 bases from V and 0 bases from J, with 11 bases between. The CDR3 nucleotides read TGTGCCAGCAGCTCCGGCGGCCCTAGCACAGATACGCAGTATTTT. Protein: CASSSGGPSTDTQYF.

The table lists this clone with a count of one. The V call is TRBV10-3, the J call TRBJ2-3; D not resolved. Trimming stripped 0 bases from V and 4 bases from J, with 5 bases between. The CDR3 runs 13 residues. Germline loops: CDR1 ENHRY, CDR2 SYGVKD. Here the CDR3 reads CAISESASDTQYF. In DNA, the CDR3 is TGTGCCATCAGTGAGTCTGCTTCAGATACGCAGTATTTT.

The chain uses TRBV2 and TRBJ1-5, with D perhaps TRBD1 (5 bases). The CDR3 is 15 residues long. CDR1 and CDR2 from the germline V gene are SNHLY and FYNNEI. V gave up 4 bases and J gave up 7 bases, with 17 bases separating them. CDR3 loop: CASSGPRGERQPQHF. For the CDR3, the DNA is TGTGCCAGCAGTGGGCCGAGGGGCGAGAGACAGCCCCAGCATTTT. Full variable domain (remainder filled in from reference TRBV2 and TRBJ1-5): EPEVTQTPSHQVTQMGQEVILRCVPISNHLYFYWYRQILGQKVEFLVSFYNNEISEKSEIFDDQFSVERPDGSNFTLKIRSTKLEDSAMYFCASSGPRGERQPQHFGDGTRLSIL.

The chain's CDR3 is CAISESLRSSTDTQYF. The CDR3 DNA is TGTGCCATCAGTGAGTCGCTCAGAAGTAGCACAGATACGCAGTATTTT. This chain links TRBV10-3 with TRBJ2-3; D is unresolved. The germline CDR1 and CDR2 sequences are ENHRY and SYGVKD. Trimming took 0 bases from V and 0 from J, leaving 10 bases between them. The CDR3 consists of 16 residues.

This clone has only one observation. The DNA of the CDR3 is TGTGCCAGCAGCTTAGGGGCTGGGACAGGGGTTGGCGAGCAGTACTTC. This translates into CASSLGAGTGVGEQYF. The rearrangement joins TRBV7-6 to TRBJ2-7; 10 bases map to TRBD1. CDR3 length: 16 amino acids. V lost 1 base, J lost 6 bases, and 9 bases stayed unmatched. Germline V gene sequence: CDR1 SGHVS, CDR2 FNYEAQ.

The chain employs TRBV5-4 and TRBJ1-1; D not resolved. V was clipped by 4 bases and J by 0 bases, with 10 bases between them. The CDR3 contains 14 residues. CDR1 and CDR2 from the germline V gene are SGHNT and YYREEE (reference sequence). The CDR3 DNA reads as TGTGCCAGCAGCCGTGGGAGCGTGAACACTGAAGCTTTCTTT. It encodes CASSRGSVNTEAFF.

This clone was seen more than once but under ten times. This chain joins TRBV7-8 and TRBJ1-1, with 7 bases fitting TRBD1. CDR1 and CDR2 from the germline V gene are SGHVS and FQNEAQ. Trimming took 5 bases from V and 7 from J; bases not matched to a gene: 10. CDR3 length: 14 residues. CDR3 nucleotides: TGTGCCAGCAGCACCGGGACAGCCGATCTTGAAGCTTTCTTT. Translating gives CASSTGTADLEAFF.

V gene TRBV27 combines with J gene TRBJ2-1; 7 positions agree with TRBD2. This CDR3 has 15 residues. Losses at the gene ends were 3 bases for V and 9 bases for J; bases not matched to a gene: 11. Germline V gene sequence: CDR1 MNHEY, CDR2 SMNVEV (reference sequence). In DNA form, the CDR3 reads TGTGCCAGCAGTTTCGCTGCGGGAGACTATGGTGAGCAGTTCTTC. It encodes CASSFAAGDYGEQFF.

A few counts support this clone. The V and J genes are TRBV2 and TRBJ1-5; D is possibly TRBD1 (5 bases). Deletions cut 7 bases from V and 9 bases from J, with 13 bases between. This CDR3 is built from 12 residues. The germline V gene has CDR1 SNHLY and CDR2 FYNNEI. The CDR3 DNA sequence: TGTGCCAGCACCGGGGACCTTGGGCCCCAGCATTTT. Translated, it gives CASTGDLGPQHF.

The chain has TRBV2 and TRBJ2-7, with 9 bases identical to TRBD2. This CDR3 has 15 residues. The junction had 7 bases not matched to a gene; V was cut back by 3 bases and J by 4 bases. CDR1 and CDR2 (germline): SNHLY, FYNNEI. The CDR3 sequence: CASSDASGVGYEQYF. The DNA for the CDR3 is TGTGCCAGCAGTGACGCTAGCGGGGTGGGTTACGAGCAGTACTTC.

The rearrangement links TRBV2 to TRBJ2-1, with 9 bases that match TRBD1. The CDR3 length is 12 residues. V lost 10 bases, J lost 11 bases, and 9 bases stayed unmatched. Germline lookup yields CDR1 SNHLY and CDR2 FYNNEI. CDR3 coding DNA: TGTGCCAACTTATTATACAGGGGGCAGCAGTTCTTC. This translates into CANLLYRGQQFF. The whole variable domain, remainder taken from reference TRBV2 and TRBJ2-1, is EPEVTQTPSHQVTQMGQEVILRCVPISNHLYFYWYRQILGQKVEFLVSFYNNEISEKSEIFDDQFSVERPDGSNFTLKIRSTKLEDSAMYFCANLLYRGQQFFGPGTRLTVL.

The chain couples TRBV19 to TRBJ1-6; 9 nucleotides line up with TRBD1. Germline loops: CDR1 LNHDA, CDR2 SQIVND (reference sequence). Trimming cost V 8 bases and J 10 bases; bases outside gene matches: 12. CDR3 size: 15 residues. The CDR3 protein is CASHPQDRGLSPLHF. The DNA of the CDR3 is TGTGCCAGTCACCCACAGGACAGGGGTTTATCACCCCTCCACTTT.

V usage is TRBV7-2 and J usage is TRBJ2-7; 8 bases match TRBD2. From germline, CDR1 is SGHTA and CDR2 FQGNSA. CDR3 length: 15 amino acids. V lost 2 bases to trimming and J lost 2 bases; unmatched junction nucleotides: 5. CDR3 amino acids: CASSLMGGGTYEQYF. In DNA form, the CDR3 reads TGTGCCAGCAGCTTAATGGGCGGGGGGACCTACGAGCAGTACTTC.

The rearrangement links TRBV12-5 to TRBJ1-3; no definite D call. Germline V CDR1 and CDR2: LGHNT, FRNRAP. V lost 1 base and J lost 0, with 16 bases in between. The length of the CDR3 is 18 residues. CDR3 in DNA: TGTGCTAGTGGTTTGGACCTGCTGGGAGGGAGCTCTGGAAACACCATATATTTT. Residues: CASGLDLLGGSSGNTIYF.

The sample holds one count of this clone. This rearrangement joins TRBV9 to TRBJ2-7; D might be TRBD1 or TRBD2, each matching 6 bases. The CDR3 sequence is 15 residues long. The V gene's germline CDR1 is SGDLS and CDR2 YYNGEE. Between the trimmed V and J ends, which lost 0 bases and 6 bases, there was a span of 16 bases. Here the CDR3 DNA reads TGTGCCAGCAGCGTAGGGGCGGGACACGGAGGCGAGCAGTACTTC. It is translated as CASSVGAGHGGEQYF.

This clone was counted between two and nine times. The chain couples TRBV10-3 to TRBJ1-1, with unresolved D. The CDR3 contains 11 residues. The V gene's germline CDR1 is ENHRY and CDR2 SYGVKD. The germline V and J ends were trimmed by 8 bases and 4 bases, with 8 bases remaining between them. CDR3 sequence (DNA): TGTGCCATCGGTCCGGTCACTGAAGCTTTCTTT. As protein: CAIGPVTEAFF.

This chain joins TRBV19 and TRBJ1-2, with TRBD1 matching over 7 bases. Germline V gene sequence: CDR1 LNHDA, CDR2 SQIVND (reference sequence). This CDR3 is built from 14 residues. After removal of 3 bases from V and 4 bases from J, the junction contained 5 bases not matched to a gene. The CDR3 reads CASSIKRDSYGYTF. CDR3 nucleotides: TGTGCCAGTAGTATTAAGAGGGACAGCTATGGCTACACCTTC.

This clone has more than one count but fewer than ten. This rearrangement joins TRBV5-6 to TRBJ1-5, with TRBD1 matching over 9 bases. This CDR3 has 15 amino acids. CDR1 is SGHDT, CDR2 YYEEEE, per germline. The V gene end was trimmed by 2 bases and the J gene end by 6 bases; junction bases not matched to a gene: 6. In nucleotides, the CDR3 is TGTGCCAGCAGCTTCCGGGACAGGGAAACTCAGCCCCAGCATTTT. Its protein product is CASSFRDRETQPQHF.

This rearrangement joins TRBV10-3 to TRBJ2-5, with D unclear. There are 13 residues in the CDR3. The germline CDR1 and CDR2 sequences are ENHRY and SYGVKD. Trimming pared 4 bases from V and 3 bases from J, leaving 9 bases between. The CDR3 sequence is CAISVYQEETQYF. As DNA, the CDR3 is TGTGCCATCAGTGTCTACCAGGAAGAGACCCAGTACTTC.

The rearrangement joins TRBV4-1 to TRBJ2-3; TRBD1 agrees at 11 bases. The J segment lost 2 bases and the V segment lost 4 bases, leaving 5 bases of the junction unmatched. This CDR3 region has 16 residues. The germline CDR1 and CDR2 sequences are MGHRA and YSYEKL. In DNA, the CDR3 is TGCGCCAGCAGCCCCCGGACAGGGGGCTTCACAGATACGCAGTATTTT. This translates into CASSPRTGGFTDTQYF.

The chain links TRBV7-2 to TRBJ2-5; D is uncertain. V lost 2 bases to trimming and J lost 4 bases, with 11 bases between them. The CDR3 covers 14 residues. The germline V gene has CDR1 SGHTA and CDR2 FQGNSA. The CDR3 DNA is TGTGCCAGCAGCTTATTCGGGTGGGGAGAGACCCAGTACTTC. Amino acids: CASSLFGWGETQYF.

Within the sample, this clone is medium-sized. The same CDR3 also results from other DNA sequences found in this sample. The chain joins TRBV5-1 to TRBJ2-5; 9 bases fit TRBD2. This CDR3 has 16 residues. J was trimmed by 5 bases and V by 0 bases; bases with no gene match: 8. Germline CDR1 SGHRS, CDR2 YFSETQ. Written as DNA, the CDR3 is TGCGCCAGCAGCTTGGTTGCGGGAGGGCCCCGGGAGACCCAGTACTTC. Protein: CASSLVAGGPRETQYF.

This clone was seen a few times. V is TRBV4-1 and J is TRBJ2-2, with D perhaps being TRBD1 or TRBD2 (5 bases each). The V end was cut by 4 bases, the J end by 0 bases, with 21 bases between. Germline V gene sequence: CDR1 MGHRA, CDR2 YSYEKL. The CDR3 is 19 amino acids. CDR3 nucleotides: TGCGCCAGCAGCCCCCTAGCACAGGCCTTCCTCGCGAACACCGGGGAGCTGTTTTTT. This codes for CASSPLAQAFLANTGELFF.